Each of the 9 T cell receptor beta chains below was sequenced from the same sample in a study of blood T cell repertoires in COVID-19. Produced via immunoSEQ multiplex PCR; TCRdb's table is partial and in-frame only. This sample has around 130,000 clones; under 85% occur once, and the top ten carry approximately 12%. Material: peripheral blood. The receptor source for this set is a woman aged 60-70 years with acute or convalescent COVID-19.

CDR3 DNA: TGTGCCAGCAGCAAATGGACAGGGGGCGACTATGGCTACACCTTC. Translating gives CASSKWTGGDYGYTF. This chain uses TRBV3-1 (or the pseudogene TRBV3-2) with TRBJ1-2, with 11 bases matching TRBD1. The germline V gene has CDR1 LGHDT and CDR2 YNNKEL (reference sequence). V shed 5 bases and J 3 bases; nucleotides not matched to a gene: 5. The CDR3 is 15 residues long.

The J gene is TRBJ1-1, the V gene TRBV28, with D maybe TRBD1 (5 bases). The CDR3 is made up of 16 amino acids. V was trimmed by 6 bases and J by 0 bases, leaving 17 bases between them. Germline CDR1 reads MDHEN; CDR2 reads SYDVKM. Written as DNA, the CDR3 is TGTGCCAGCAGCCTGGCGCAGGGAAACATGAACACTGAAGCTTTCTTT. It specifies CASSLAQGNMNTEAFF.

This clone came up once. This chain uses TRBV7-9 with TRBJ1-3, with 9 bases that match TRBD1. Germline CDR1 and CDR2: SEHNR and FQNEAQ (reference sequence). J lost 5 bases, V lost 3 bases, and 5 bases had no gene match. There are 15 residues in the CDR3. The CDR3 loop is CASSFWGQGRNTIYF. The CDR3, as DNA: TGTGCCAGCAGCTTTTGGGGACAGGGAAGAAACACCATATATTTT.

This rearrangement joins TRBV6-5 to TRBJ2-1; unclear D gene. The germline CDR1 and CDR2 sequences are MNHEY and SVGAGI. With 2 bases removed from V and 0 bases from J, the gap between germline ends came to 8 bases. The CDR3 loop spans 15 amino acids. The CDR3: CASSYVPNSYNEQFF. The CDR3 nucleotides are TGTGCCAGCAGTTACGTTCCCAACTCCTACAATGAGCAGTTCTTC.

This sequence joins TRBV14 and TRBJ1-2; D remains unclear. V was trimmed by 2 bases and J by 8 bases, leaving 12 bases between them. This CDR3 has 13 amino acids. Germline values: CDR1 SGHDN, CDR2 FVKESK. CDR3 sequence (DNA): TGTGCCAGCAGCCAAACGATGGATAGCGGCTACACCTTC. The encoded protein is CASSQTMDSGYTF.

This clone was counted a single time. V gene TRBV6-4 combines with J gene TRBJ2-2; D remains ambiguous. Looked up from germline, CDR1 is MRHNA and CDR2 is SNTAGT. The CDR3 is 13 residues long. With 4 bases removed from V and 5 bases from J, the gap between germline ends came to 8 bases. The CDR3 sequence is CASSATETGELFF. CDR3 nucleotides: TGTGCCAGCAGTGCGACTGAAACCGGGGAGCTGTTTTTT.

This clone showed up just a few times. The genes are TRBV20-1 and TRBJ1-5; the D gene is possibly TRBD1 (5 bases). The CDR3 extends over 14 amino acids. Germline lookup yields CDR1 DFQATT and CDR2 SNEGSKA (reference sequence). Trimming removed 3 bases from V and 4 bases from J, with 13 bases in between. As DNA, the CDR3 is TGCAGTGCTAGTAGGTCAGGGCCAAATCAGCCCCAGCATTTT. Its protein product is CSASRSGPNQPQHF.

The CDR3 loop is CASSATDSSYTEAFF. The DNA for the CDR3 is TGTGCCAGCAGCGCGACGGACAGTTCGTACACTGAAGCTTTCTTT. The V and J genes are TRBV9 and TRBJ1-1; perhaps TRBD1 as D (6 bases). CDR1 and CDR2 (germline): SGDLS, YYNGEE. The CDR3 is made up of 15 amino acids. With 3 bases removed from V and 3 bases from J, the gap between germline ends came to 15 bases. Looking up the rest from reference TRBV9 and TRBJ1-1 gives the full variable domain: DSGVTQTPKHLITATGQRVTLRCSPRSGDLSVYWYQQSLDQGLQFLIQYYNGEERAKGNILERFSAQQFPDLHSELNLSSLELGDSALYFCASSATDSSYTEAFFGQGTRLTVV.

The chain employs TRBV10-3 and TRBJ2-5; 7 nucleotides match TRBD2. The CDR3 sequence is 20 residues long. Germline V gives CDR1 ENHRY, CDR2 SYGVKD. Germline trimming cut 1 base from V and 5 bases from J; bases unmatched to any gene: 22. The CDR3 DNA sequence: TGTGCCATCAGTGAGTTGCGACGACGGGGGGAGGTCCTGTTTTCCGAGACCCAGTACTTC. As protein: CAISELRRRGEVLFSETQYF.